Listed here are 30 T cell receptor beta chains from one sample, sequenced in a study of control samples from healthy donors and cancer patients. Some clones are missing from TCRdb's copy, which holds only in-frame ones; the method was immunoSEQ multiplex PCR. The sample has around 110,000 clones; over 90% are singletons. The sequencing input was blood. Source of these receptors: a man aged 30 to 39 in good health.

The V and J genes are TRBV6-4 and TRBJ1-5, with D unresolved. V gave up 7 bases and J gave up 0 bases, with 13 bases separating them. The CDR3 extends over 15 amino acids. Germline V lookup: CDR1 MRHNA, CDR2 SNTAGT. The CDR3 DNA sequence: TGTGCCAGCACCCCTCAGAGAACTAGCAATCAGCCCCAGCATTTT. Translation gives CASTPQRTSNQPQHF.

This chain connects TRBV12-3 or TRBV12-4 to TRBJ2-3; D remains ambiguous. V was cut by 8 bases and J by 6 bases, with 9 bases left in between. The CDR3 is made up of 11 amino acids. The CDR3 nucleotides are TGTGCCAGCCTGACTGGGGATACGCAGTATTTT. Translated: CASLTGDTQYF.

The chain uses TRBV21-1 and TRBJ1-6. TRBV21-1 is marked as a pseudogene. The length of the CDR3 is 14 residues. The CDR3 sequence: CASRRWGAESPLHF. CDR3 DNA sequence: TGTGCCAGCAGGAGGTGGGGGGCAGAATCACCCCTCCACTTT.

The chain joins TRBV12-3 or TRBV12-4 to TRBJ1-5, with 7 bases identical to TRBD1. V lost 6 bases, J lost 5 bases, and 4 bases stayed unmatched. The CDR3 covers 13 residues. CDR3 residues: CASSRGGHQPQHF. The CDR3 bases are TGTGCCAGCAGCAGAGGGGGCCATCAGCCCCAGCATTTT.

This clone appeared a single time. V usage is TRBV5-4 and J usage is TRBJ2-3; TRBD2 aligns across 15 bases. CDR3 length: 17 amino acids. The junction had 7 bases not matched to a gene; V was cut back by 4 bases and J by 4 bases. Germline V gene data show CDR1 as SGHNT and CDR2 as YYREEE (reference sequence). CDR3 protein: CASSKGLAGGHPDTQYF. CDR3 bases: TGTGCCAGCAGCAAGGGACTAGCGGGGGGTCACCCAGATACGCAGTATTTT.

The chain couples TRBV7-2 to TRBJ2-3, with a tentative D call TRBD2 (6 bases). Germline V gene data show CDR1 as SGHTA and CDR2 as FQGNSA. This CDR3 is built from 18 residues. Trimming cost V 3 bases and J 5 bases, with 24 bases left between them. CDR3 loop: CASSLEAGGGIFVDTQYF. The CDR3 DNA reads TGTGCCAGCAGCTTGGAAGCCGGGGGAGGCATTTTCGTAGATACGCAGTATTTT.

The chain joins TRBV5-6 to TRBJ1-1, with unresolved D. V dropped 0 bases and J dropped 5 bases, with 14 bases sitting between them. The CDR3 runs to 15 residues. In germline, CDR1 is SGHDT, CDR2 YYEEEE. In DNA form, the CDR3 reads TGTGCCAGCAGCTTGGCCAATGATAAGGGAACTGAAGCTTTCTTT. It encodes CASSLANDKGTEAFF.

V gene TRBV5-1 combines with J gene TRBJ1-1, with D unresolved. Per germline, CDR1 SGHRS and CDR2 YFSETQ. The CDR3 is 14 residues long. V was clipped by 0 bases and J by 4 bases, with 10 bases between them. CDR3 sequence reads: CASSLAPGGTEAFF. CDR3 DNA: TGCGCCAGCAGCTTGGCCCCCGGAGGCACTGAAGCTTTCTTT.

This clone was seen a few times. Other DNA sequences of this sample code for an identical CDR3. The CDR3 region has the DNA TGTGCCAGCAGCTTGGTGACAGTCTCTGGGGCCAACGTCCTGACTTTC. Residues: CASSLVTVSGANVLTF. V usage is TRBV5-6 and J usage is TRBJ2-6; tentative D call: TRBD1 (5 bases). Trimming cost V 0 bases and J 0 bases, with 7 bases left between them. This CDR3 has 16 residues. CDR1 SGHDT and CDR2 YYEEEE come from the germline V gene. Together with reference TRBV5-6 and TRBJ2-6, the CDR3 gives the full variable domain: DAGVTQSPTHLIKTRGQQVTLRCSPKSGHDTVSWYQQALGQGPQFIFQYYEEEERQRGNFPDRFSGHQFPNYSSELNVNALLLGDSALYLCASSLVTVSGANVLTFGAGSRLTVL.

The chain carries TRBV5-6 and TRBJ1-5; weak D call: TRBD1 (5 bases). Per germline, CDR1 SGHDT and CDR2 YYEEEE. The CDR3 extends over 15 amino acids. The ends were cut back, 2 bases at V and 7 bases at J, with 16 bases in the middle. The CDR3 loop is CASSLRQPRGQPQHF. Written as DNA, the CDR3 is TGTGCCAGCAGCTTACGACAGCCCCGGGGACAGCCCCAGCATTTT.

This clone was detected once. The J gene is TRBJ1-1, the V gene TRBV7-9, with no clear D. Germline loops: CDR1 SEHNR, CDR2 FQNEAQ (reference sequence). V dropped 5 bases and J dropped 3 bases, with 13 bases sitting between them. The length of the CDR3 is 14 residues. The CDR3 spells CASSPRGRDTEAFF. CDR3 DNA sequence: TGTGCCAGCAGCCCGCGGGGAAGGGACACTGAAGCTTTCTTT.

The chain uses TRBV9 and TRBJ2-1; 13 bases align to TRBD2. From germline, CDR1 is SGDLS and CDR2 YYNGEE. The CDR3 length is 15 residues. The V gene end was trimmed by 4 bases and the J gene end by 9 bases; junction bases not matched to a gene: 7. CDR3 loop: CASSQTSGGAVEQFF. The CDR3 bases are TGTGCCAGCAGCCAAACTAGCGGGGGGGCCGTTGAGCAGTTCTTC.

The V gene is TRBV6-5, the J gene TRBJ2-3, with a possible D match to TRBD2 (5 bases). The CDR3 length is 12 residues. In germline, CDR1 is MNHEY, CDR2 SVGAGI. Trimming took 11 bases from V and 1 from J, leaving 10 bases between them. CDR3 nucleotide sequence: TGTGCCTCTCTCGGGGGCACAGATACGCAGTATTTT. Protein sequence: CASLGGTDTQYF.

The V gene is TRBV7-8, the J gene TRBJ2-3; 15 bases match TRBD2. The CDR3 runs 20 residues. Germline-derived CDR1 and CDR2 are SGHVS and FQNEAQ. The ends lost 3 bases at V and 0 bases at J; junction bases unmatched: 10. The CDR3 sequence is CASSFPIGTSGGTSTDTQYF. The DNA for the CDR3 is TGTGCCAGCAGCTTCCCGATTGGGACTAGCGGGGGGACTAGCACAGATACGCAGTATTTT.

This chain links TRBV6-6 with TRBJ2-1; D uncertain. CDR1 and CDR2 from the germline V gene are MNHNY and SVGAGI (reference sequence). The CDR3 spans 12 residues. V lost 8 bases, J lost 5 bases, and 10 bases lay in between. In DNA form, the CDR3 reads TGTGCCAGCCTTAACAGTCACAATGAGCAGTTCTTC. Translated: CASLNSHNEQFF.

The genes are TRBV6-5 and TRBJ1-1, with 8 bases lining up with TRBD1. CDR3 size: 14 residues. Germline CDR1 is MNHEY and CDR2 is SVGAGI. The trim removed 10 bases at V and 4 bases at J, leaving 11 bases unmatched. CDR3 region: CATNPGGASTEAFF. The CDR3, as DNA: TGTGCCACCAATCCAGGGGGCGCGAGCACTGAAGCTTTCTTT.

The chain couples TRBV6-6 to TRBJ1-2; perhaps TRBD1 as D (6 bases). The CDR3 consists of 14 residues. The V end was cut by 4 bases, the J end by 4 bases, with 13 bases between. Germline loops: CDR1 MNHNY, CDR2 SVGAGI (reference sequence). CDR3 in amino acids: CASSSNTGFYGYTF. In nucleotides, the CDR3 is TGTGCCAGCAGTTCGAACACAGGGTTCTATGGCTACACCTTC.

This clone was observed once. The V call is TRBV5-6, the J call TRBJ1-4, with D unresolved. Germline V gene sequence: CDR1 SGHDT, CDR2 YYEEEE. V gave up 1 base and J gave up 0 bases, with 7 bases separating them. CDR3 size: 15 residues. CDR3 region: CASSLLDATNEKLFF. The CDR3 region has the DNA TGTGCCAGCAGCTTGCTAGACGCAACTAATGAAAAACTGTTTTTT.

The rearrangement links TRBV2 to TRBJ2-1, with TRBD1 as a possible D gene (5 bases). Trimming removed 6 bases from V and 2 bases from J, with 14 bases in between. Per the germline V gene, CDR1 is SNHLY and CDR2 is FYNNEI. The CDR3 is 15 residues long. The CDR3 bases are TGTGCCAGCAGAGCCAGACAGACCCCCTACAATGAGCAGTTCTTC. Translating it yields CASRARQTPYNEQFF.

The chain recombines TRBV2 with TRBJ1-3; D not resolved. In germline, CDR1 is SNHLY, CDR2 FYNNEI. V dropped 10 bases and J dropped 4 bases, with 17 bases sitting between them. The CDR3 totals 14 residues. DNA for the CDR3: TGTGCCACCCAAGCGAGGGCGCAAGGAAACACCATATATTTT. Amino acid sequence: CATQARAQGNTIYF.

J is TRBJ1-3 and V is TRBV6-5; D possibly corresponds to TRBD1 (5 bases). V lost 6 bases, J lost 2 bases, and 14 bases lay in between. This CDR3 is built from 15 residues. Germline CDR1 and CDR2: MNHEY and SVGAGI. The CDR3 DNA follows: TGTGCCAGCAGAACTACAGGAGCAGCTGGAAACACCATATATTTT. Translated, it gives CASRTTGAAGNTIYF.

This rearrangement joins TRBV27 to TRBJ1-2; TRBD1 aligns across 7 bases. The CDR3 is 13 residues long. Germline CDR1 is MNHEY and CDR2 is SMNVEV (reference sequence). J was trimmed by 8 bases and V by 5 bases; bases with no gene match: 8. In nucleotides, the CDR3 is TGTGCCAGCAGTCTGCAGGGGGGTGAGGGCTACACCTTC. It translates to CASSLQGGEGYTF.

Here the CDR3 reads CASSSPLWGDPTYEQYF. The DNA of the CDR3 is TGTGCCAGCAGTTCCCCCCTGTGGGGGGACCCAACCTACGAGCAGTACTTC. V and J are TRBV28 and TRBJ2-7; maybe TRBD2 (6 bases). The germline CDR1 and CDR2 sequences are MDHEN and SYDVKM. The germline V and J ends were trimmed by 4 bases and 2 bases, with 21 bases remaining between them. The CDR3 extends over 17 amino acids. Variable domain in full (rest from reference TRBV28 and TRBJ2-7): DVKVTQSSRYLVKRTGEKVFLECVQDMDHENMFWYRQDPGLGLRLIYFSYDVKMKEKGDIPEGYSVSREKKERFSLILESASTNQTSMYLCASSSPLWGDPTYEQYFGPGTRLTVT.

This clone was counted between two and nine times. The chain has TRBV11-2 and TRBJ2-3; D is possibly TRBD1 (5 bases). Germline V gives CDR1 SGHAT, CDR2 FQNNGV. The CDR3 runs to 16 residues. The V gene lost 5 bases and the J gene lost 5 bases, with 20 bases spanning the gap. The CDR3 DNA is TGTGCCAGCAGCACCTTCAGGGAAAGGTTTTTAGATACGCAGTATTTT. Translation gives CASSTFRERFLDTQYF.

The CDR3 loop reads CASSSETRNIGEQFF. CDR3 coding DNA: TGTGCCAGCAGCTCGGAGACTAGAAATATAGGTGAGCAGTTCTTC. The rearrangement links TRBV5-4 to TRBJ2-1; D is possibly TRBD2 (6 bases). The CDR3 sequence is 15 residues long. The V gene's germline CDR1 is SGHNT and CDR2 YYREEE (reference sequence). Trimming removed 3 bases at V and 9 bases at J, with 19 bases between.

CDR3 bases: TGTGCCAGTAAAACAGGGGTTATGAACACTGAAGCTTTCTTT. This sequence encodes CASKTGVMNTEAFF. This chain connects TRBV19 to TRBJ1-1; 7 positions agree with TRBD1. Germline CDR1 reads LNHDA; CDR2 reads SQIVND (reference sequence). The CDR3 runs to 14 residues. J gave up 0 bases and V 7 bases, and 5 bases lay outside the gene matches.

The chain recombines TRBV2 with TRBJ1-4, with D possibly being TRBD1 (5 bases). V lost 3 bases and J lost 8, with 19 bases in between. The CDR3 is made up of 16 amino acids. Germline CDR1 and CDR2: SNHLY and FYNNEI. The CDR3 spells CASSDPWAGGAEKLFF. CDR3 DNA: TGTGCCAGCAGTGACCCTTGGGCGGGTGGGGCGGAAAAACTGTTTTTT.

V gene TRBV19 combines with J gene TRBJ2-6; TRBD2 aligns across 7 bases. This CDR3 is built from 17 residues. V lost 4 bases and J lost 2; bases outside the gene matches: 8. Germline V gives CDR1 LNHDA, CDR2 SQIVND (reference sequence). CDR3 bases: TGTGCCAGTAGTAGTAGGGGAGGGTCTACTGGGGCCAACGTCCTGACTTTC. Translated: CASSSRGGSTGANVLTF.

The chain combines TRBV27 with TRBJ1-5, with 8 positions matching TRBD1. V gave up 4 bases and J gave up 0 bases; unmatched junction bases: 2. The CDR3 sequence is 15 residues long. Germline CDR1 and CDR2: MNHEY and SMNVEV (reference sequence). The CDR3, as DNA: TGTGCCAGCAGTTGGACAGGGTATAGCAATCAGCCCCAGCATTTT. Protein sequence: CASSWTGYSNQPQHF.

The V and J genes are TRBV6-2 or TRBV6-3 and TRBJ2-7; maybe TRBD1 (6 bases). The CDR3 loop spans 13 amino acids. Germline CDR1 MNHEY, CDR2 SVGEGT. Trimming pared 5 bases from V and 5 bases from J, leaving 13 bases between. In DNA, the CDR3 is TGTGCCAGCAGTCCCAGGGGATTCGACGAGCAGTACTTC. It codes for CASSPRGFDEQYF.